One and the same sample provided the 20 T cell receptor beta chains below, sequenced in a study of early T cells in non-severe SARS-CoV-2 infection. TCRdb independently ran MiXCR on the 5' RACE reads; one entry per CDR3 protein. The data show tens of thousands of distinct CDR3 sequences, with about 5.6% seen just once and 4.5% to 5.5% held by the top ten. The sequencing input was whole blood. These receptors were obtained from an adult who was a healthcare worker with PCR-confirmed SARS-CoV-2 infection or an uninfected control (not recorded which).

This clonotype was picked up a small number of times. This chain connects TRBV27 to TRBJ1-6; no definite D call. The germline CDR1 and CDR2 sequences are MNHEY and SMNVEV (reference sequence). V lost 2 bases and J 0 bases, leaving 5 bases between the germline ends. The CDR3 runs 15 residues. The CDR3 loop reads CASSLRSSYNSPLHF. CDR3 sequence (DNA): TGTGCCAGCAGTTTACGAAGCTCCTATAATTCACCCCTCCACTTT.

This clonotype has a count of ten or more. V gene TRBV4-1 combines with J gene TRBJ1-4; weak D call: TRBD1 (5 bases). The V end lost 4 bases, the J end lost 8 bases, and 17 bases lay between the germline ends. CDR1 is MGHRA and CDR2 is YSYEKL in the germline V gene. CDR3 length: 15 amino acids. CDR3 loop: CASSPTPGLGEKLFF. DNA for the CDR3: TGCGCCAGCAGCCCTACGCCGGGACTCGGGGAAAAACTGTTTTTT.

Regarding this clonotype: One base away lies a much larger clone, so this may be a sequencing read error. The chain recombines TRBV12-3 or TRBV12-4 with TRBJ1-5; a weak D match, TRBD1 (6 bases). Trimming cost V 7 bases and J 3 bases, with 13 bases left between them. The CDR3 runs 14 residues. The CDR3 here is CASILQGINQPQHF. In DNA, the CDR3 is TGTGCCAGCATCCTTCAGGGGATCAATCAGCCCCAGCATTTT.

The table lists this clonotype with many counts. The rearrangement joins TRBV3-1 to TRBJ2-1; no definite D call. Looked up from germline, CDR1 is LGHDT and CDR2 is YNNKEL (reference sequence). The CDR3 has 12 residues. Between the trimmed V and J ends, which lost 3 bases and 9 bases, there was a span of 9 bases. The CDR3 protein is CASSHMNGEQFF. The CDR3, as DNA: TGTGCCAGCAGCCACATGAACGGTGAGCAGTTCTTC.

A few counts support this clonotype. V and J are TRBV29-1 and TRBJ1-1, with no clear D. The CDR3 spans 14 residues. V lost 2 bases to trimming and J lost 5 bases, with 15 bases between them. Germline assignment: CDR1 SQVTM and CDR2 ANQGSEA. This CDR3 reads CSVESRMRRTEAFF. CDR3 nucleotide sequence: TGCAGCGTTGAAAGTAGGATGAGGCGAACTGAAGCTTTCTTT.

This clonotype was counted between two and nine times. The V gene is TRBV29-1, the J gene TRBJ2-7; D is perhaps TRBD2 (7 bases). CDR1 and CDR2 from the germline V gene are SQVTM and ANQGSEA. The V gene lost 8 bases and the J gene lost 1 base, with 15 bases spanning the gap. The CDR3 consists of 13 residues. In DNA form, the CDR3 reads TGCAGCATCCGGGGGGCAGCTTCCTACGAGCAGTACTTC. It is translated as CSIRGAASYEQYF.

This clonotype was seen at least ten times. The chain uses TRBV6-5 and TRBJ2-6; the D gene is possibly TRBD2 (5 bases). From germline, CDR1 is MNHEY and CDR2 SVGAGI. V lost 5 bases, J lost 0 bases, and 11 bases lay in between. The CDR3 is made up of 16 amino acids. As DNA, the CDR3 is TGTGCCAGCAGTCCTAATGAGGGCTCTGGGGCCAACGTCCTGACTTTC. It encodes CASSPNEGSGANVLTF.

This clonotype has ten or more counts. The CDR3 DNA sequence: TGTGCCAGCAGTAGAATACAGGTGTCTGGGGCCAACGTCCTGACTTTC. This gives the protein CASSRIQVSGANVLTF. The chain joins TRBV27 to TRBJ2-6, with a tentative D call TRBD1 (5 bases). CDR3 size: 16 residues. Trimming left V 5 bases short and J 1 base short, with 12 bases between. Germline assignment: CDR1 MNHEY and CDR2 SMNVEV (reference sequence).

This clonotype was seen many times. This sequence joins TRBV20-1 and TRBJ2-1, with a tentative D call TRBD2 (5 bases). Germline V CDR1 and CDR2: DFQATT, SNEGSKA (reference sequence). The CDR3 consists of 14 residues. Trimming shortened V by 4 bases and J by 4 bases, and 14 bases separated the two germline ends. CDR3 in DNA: TGCAGTGCTAATGACGAAGGACTGTACAATGAGCAGTTCTTC. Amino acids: CSANDEGLYNEQFF.

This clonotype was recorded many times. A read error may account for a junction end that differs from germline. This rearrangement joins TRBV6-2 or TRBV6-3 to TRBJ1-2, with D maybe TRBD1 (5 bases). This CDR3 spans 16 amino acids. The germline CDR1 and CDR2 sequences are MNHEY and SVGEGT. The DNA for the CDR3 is TGTGCCAGCAGTGACTCCCTCTCCGGGGGAAACTATGGCTACACCTTC. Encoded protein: CASSDSLSGGNYGYTF.

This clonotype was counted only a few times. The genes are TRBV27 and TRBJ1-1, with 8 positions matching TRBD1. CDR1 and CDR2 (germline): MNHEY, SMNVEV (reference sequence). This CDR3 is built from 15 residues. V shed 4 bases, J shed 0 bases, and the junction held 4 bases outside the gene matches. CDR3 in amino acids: CASSSTTGVNTEAFF. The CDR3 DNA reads TGTGCCAGCAGTTCCACGACAGGGGTGAACACTGAAGCTTTCTTT.

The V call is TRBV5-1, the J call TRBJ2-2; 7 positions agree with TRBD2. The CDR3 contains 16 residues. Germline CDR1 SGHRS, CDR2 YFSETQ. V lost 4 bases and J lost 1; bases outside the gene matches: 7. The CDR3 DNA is TGCGCCAGCAGCCCGCACACGGGAGGGAACACCGGGGAGCTGTTTTTT. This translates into CASSPHTGGNTGELFF.

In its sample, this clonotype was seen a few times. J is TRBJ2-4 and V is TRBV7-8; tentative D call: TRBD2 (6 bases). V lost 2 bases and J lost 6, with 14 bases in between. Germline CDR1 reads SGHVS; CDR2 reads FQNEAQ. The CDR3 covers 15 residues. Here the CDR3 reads CASSLSTGAGNIQYF. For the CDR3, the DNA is TGTGCCAGCAGCTTATCAACGGGAGCTGGAAACATTCAGTACTTC.

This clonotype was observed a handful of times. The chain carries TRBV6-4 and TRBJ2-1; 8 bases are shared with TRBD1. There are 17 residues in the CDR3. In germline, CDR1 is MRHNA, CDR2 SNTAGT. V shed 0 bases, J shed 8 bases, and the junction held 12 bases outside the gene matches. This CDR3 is CASSDSIGAGGLDEQFF. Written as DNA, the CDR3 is TGTGCCAGCAGTGACTCGATTGGGGCAGGGGGCTTGGATGAGCAGTTCTTC.

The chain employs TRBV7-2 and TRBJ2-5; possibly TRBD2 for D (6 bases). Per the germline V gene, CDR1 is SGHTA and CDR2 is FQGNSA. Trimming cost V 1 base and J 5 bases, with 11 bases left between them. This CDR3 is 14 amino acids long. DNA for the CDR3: TGTGCCAGCAGCTTAGTTGGGGGGACTGAGACCCAGTACTTC. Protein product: CASSLVGGTETQYF.

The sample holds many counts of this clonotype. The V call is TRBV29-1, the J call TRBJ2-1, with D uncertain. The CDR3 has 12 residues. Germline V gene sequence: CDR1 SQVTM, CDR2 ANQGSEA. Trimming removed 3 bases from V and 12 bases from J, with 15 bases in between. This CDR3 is CSVDSALQGQFF. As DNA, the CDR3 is TGCAGCGTTGATTCGGCCCTCCAAGGGCAGTTCTTC.

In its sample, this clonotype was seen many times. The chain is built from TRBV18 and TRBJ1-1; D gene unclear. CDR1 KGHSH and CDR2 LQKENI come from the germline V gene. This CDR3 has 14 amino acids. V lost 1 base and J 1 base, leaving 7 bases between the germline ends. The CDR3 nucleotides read TGTGCCAGCTCACCACAGGCGGGGAACACTGAAGCTTTCTTT. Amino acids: CASSPQAGNTEAFF. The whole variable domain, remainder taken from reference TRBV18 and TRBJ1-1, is NAGVMQNPRHLVRRRGQEARLRCSPMKGHSHVYWYRQLPEEGLKFMVYLQKENIIDESGMPKERFSAEFPKEGPSILRIQQVVRGDSAAYFCASSPQAGNTEAFFGQGTRLTVV.

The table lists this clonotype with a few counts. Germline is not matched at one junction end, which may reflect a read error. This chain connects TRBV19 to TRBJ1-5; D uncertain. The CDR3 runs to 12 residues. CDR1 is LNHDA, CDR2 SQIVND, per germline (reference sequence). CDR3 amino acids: CASSLAGMPKHF. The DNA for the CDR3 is TGTGCCAGTAGCCTGGCTGGGATGCCCAAGCATTTT.

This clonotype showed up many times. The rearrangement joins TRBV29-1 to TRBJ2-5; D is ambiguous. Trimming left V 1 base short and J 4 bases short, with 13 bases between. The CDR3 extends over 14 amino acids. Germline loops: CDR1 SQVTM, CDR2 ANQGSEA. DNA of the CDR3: TGCAGCGTTGAAGGTCCCCGGGCAGGAGAGACCCAGTACTTC. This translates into CSVEGPRAGETQYF.

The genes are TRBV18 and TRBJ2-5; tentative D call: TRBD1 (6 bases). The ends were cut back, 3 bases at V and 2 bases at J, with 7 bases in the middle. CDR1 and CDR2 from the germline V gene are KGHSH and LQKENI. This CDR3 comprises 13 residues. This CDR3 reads CASSPDSQETQYF. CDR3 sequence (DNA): TGTGCCAGCTCACCGGACAGTCAAGAGACCCAGTACTTC.